The rows below give T cell receptor beta chains drawn from one sample of a study of blood T cell repertoires in COVID-19. Assay: immunoSEQ multiplex PCR; the TCRdb copy retains only in-frame clones and omits some. In the table there are some 290,000 clones, roughly 89% of which are singletons. Material: peripheral blood. The receptors were sampled from a woman in her twenties or thirties with COVID-19, enrolled during active disease. Both conserved end residues are trimmed from each CDR3. Fields, in order: V gene, J gene, CDR3 protein.

TRBV28	TRBJ1-1	ASSYTDMNTEAF
TRBV7-6	TRBJ2-1	ASRNYAHRRRGEYNEQF
TRBV28	TRBJ2-7	ASSPAGGGSVYEQY
TRBV20-1	TRBJ2-5	SASIAGKETQY
TRBV7-9	TRBJ2-7	ASSLQYEQY
TRBV10-2	TRBJ2-5	ASSDLAGGLEETQY
TRBV7-9	TRBJ2-1	ASSVGTSGGDEQF
TRBV6-5	TRBJ1-1	ASSYNTGGGTEAF
TRBV19	TRBJ1-2	ASSIDPAGPGVYT
TRBV11-2	TRBJ2-1	ASSSPRSYSSYNEQF
TRBV7-9	TRBJ2-7	ASSFTGGNEQY
TRBV3-1/TRBV3-2	TRBJ2-3	ASSQRAGGDTQY
TRBV7-9	TRBJ2-7	ASSLVGLSSYEQY
TRBV6-5	TRBJ1-1	AARKDRFTEAF
TRBV6-1	TRBJ1-1	ASSERPHWGGAEAF
TRBV28	TRBJ1-5	ASRARPGTVLGQPQH
TRBV15	TRBJ2-7	ATSRDRGASNEQY
TRBV4-1	TRBJ1-2	ASSRGTGEDYGYT
TRBV6-5	TRBJ1-5	ASSRTGTKQPQH
TRBV11-2	TRBJ2-5	ASRGTGDQETQY
TRBV11-3	TRBJ2-2	ASSLIWGRRTGELF
TRBV5-4	TRBJ2-3	ASSSGQGRHTQY
TRBV10-2	TRBJ2-7	AGGTGGYYEQY
TRBV23-1	TRBJ1-5	ASMEDSLPQH
TRBV19	TRBJ2-1	ASSQGVPSYNEQF
TRBV7-9	TRBJ1-5	ASSLARGTGVNQPQH
TRBV19	TRBJ2-1	ASMTSGGNEQF
TRBV6-5	TRBJ2-7	ATTGGPPKYEQY
TRBV27	TRBJ1-4	ASSLGGYGSNEKLF
TRBV4-1	TRBJ2-7	ASSSQRGYEQY
TRBV4-2	TRBJ1-6	ASSLRYGSSPLH
TRBV5-6	TRBJ2-3	ASSLPQGSTDTQY
TRBV4-1	TRBJ1-3	ASSQVTGLSGNTIY
TRBV13	TRBJ2-3	ASSPGGLKISTDTQY
TRBV11-3	TRBJ2-3	ASSSNIGGTTDTQY
TRBV29-1	TRBJ1-2	SVRTFGYT
TRBV3-1/TRBV3-2	TRBJ2-7	ASSPVPLVHEQY
TRBV4-1	TRBJ2-1	ASSHWAGENNEQF
TRBV9	TRBJ2-3	ASSLRSGGPTDTQY
TRBV28	TRBJ2-1	ASSTLGVLPSQYEQF
TRBV6-1	TRBJ2-7	ASSELLAGGSYEQY
TRBV3-1/TRBV3-2	TRBJ1-4	ASSQDPQGSNEKLF
TRBV6-5	TRBJ1-1	ASKNGDRMNTEAF
TRBV30	TRBJ1-2	AWNSGTGRGYT
TRBV9	TRBJ2-3	ASSDPASLSTDTQY
TRBV24-1	TRBJ1-1	ATSDSGQPKNTEAF
TRBV7-9	TRBJ2-1	ASSHGLAGSYNEQF
TRBV5-1	TRBJ2-2	ASQKGDTGELF
TRBV19	TRBJ2-7	ASSIPPGHEQY
TRBV27	TRBJ2-7	ASSFTGASYEQY
TRBV2	TRBJ1-5	ASSERQGANQPQH
TRBV12-5	TRBJ2-5	ASGRQRETQY
TRBV7-9	TRBJ2-7	ASFGNSYEQY
TRBV5-1	TRBJ2-1	ASSLPRGGGGHGGQF
TRBV11-3	TRBJ1-1	ASSRSGLNTEAF